This entry is about one T cell receptor beta chain. Its antigen remains unidentified. Other nucleotide sequences in the sample specify the same CDR3. These data come from a study of CD8+ T cells in alopecia areata. Study context: Administration of oral tofacitinib to treated patients was at 5 to 10 mg twice daily.

This CDR3 region has 15 residues. Germline CDR1 and CDR2: SGHRS and YFSETQ. The trim removed 4 bases at V and 4 bases at J, leaving 3 bases unmatched. Reverse transcription of extracted RNA yielded cDNA, which provided the sequencing template. Generated by immunoSEQ multiplex PCR, the TCRdb table keeps only in-frame clones and is missing some. The sample includes roughly 120,000 clones, roughly two fifths seen only once; the top ten take approximately 2.8%. Overall study findings and caveats: For lesional scalp, especially alopecia totalis/universalis, clonality was higher than in normal scalp. Relative to mice, TCR sharing across patients was less clear, a difference possibly HLA-related.

The sample consisted of CD4+ T cells sorted from blood. This chain links TRBV5-1 with TRBJ2-2; 11 nucleotides agree with TRBD1. This sequence originates from a human donor with alopecia areata. The CDR3 DNA is TGCGCCAGCAGCCCCGGGACAGGGGGCACCGGGGAGCTGTTTTTT. Amino acid sequence: CASSPGTGGTGELFF.